A selection of T cell receptor beta chains follows, all from one sample in a study of human T cells and chemical hapten exposure. One entry per CDR3 protein results from TCRdb running MiXCR on the RACE reads. The repertoire includes about 340,000 distinct CDR3 sequences, approximately 6.9% of them detected once, and 7% to 10% sits in the top ten. Sample: whole blood, taken in connection with sensitization to the hapten diphenylcyclopropenone (DPC). The receptors here all came from a woman between 18 and 29 years old with alopecia areata. Some clones in this sample may be carry-over from other donors' samples. Both conserved end residues are part of each CDR3. D genes are given only for firm matches. For some rows the clone size is stated as once, few or many, or as a class when expanded; others skip it.

D: TRBD1
V: TRBV20-1
J: TRBJ2-5
size: few
DNA: TGCAGTGCTCACCGTACCGGGACAGGGGGTACCCAGTACTTC
CDR3: CSAHRTGTGGTQYF

D: TRBD1
V: TRBV10-3
J: TRBJ1-1
size: many
DNA: TGTGCCATCAGGACAGGGGAATTGACTGAAGCTTTCTTT
CDR3: CAIRTGELTEAFF

D: .
V: TRBV7-2
J: TRBJ2-4
size: .
DNA: TGTGCCAGCAGCACCAGAACGGGCCAGGAAGGGAACATTCAGTACTTC
CDR3: CASSTRTGQEGNIQYF

D: TRBD2
V: TRBV6-5
J: TRBJ2-7
size: .
DNA: TGTGCCAGCAGTTACCAAGCGGGGGGGCGCGAGCAGTACTTC
CDR3: CASSYQAGGREQYF

D: .
V: TRBV20-1
J: TRBJ2-4
size: many
DNA: TGCAGTGTTACGAGGGGGGCCTTGGAGAAAAACATTCAGTACTTC
CDR3: CSVTRGALEKNIQYF

D: .
V: TRBV7-6
J: TRBJ2-3
size: few
DNA: TGTGCCAGCAGCCCGAGCGGAGGAGGTACGCAGTATTTT
CDR3: CASSPSGGGTQYF

D: TRBD1
V: TRBV24-1
J: TRBJ2-2
size: .
DNA: TGTGCCACCGGGCCGGGACAGGGGGCCGGGGAGCTGTTTTTT
CDR3: CATGPGQGAGELFF

D: TRBD1
V: TRBV2
J: TRBJ1-1
size: few
DNA: TGTGCCAGCAGGGACAGGGTATCGGAAGCTTTCTTT
CDR3: CASRDRVSEAFF

D: .
V: TRBV20-1
J: TRBJ1-6
size: few
DNA: TGCAGTGCTAGAGTAAGAGGAGGCTCCTATAATTCACCCCTCCACTTT
CDR3: CSARVRGGSYNSPLHF

D: .
V: TRBV25-1
J: TRBJ1-1
size: .
DNA: TGTGCCAGCAGCCCCAGGTTCGGCACTGAAGCTTTCTTT
CDR3: CASSPRFGTEAFF

D: .
V: TRBV20-1
J: TRBJ2-3
size: few
DNA: TGCAGTGCTAGATGGTCGGCCAGGATGAGCACAGATACGCAGTATTTT
CDR3: CSARWSARMSTDTQYF

D: .
V: TRBV4-1
J: TRBJ1-2
size: many
DNA: TGCGCCAGCAGCCAAACCGGGGCGGCCGCTGACTATGGCTACACCTTC
CDR3: CASSQTGAAADYGYTF

D: .
V: TRBV7-2
J: TRBJ1-4
size: .
DNA: TGTGCCAGCAGCCCAAGGACTAATGAAAAACTGTTTTTT
CDR3: CASSPRTNEKLFF

D: .
V: TRBV14
J: TRBJ2-1
size: .
DNA: TGTGCCACTCAACAGTCCTCTCCTTACAATGAGCAGTTCTTC
CDR3: CATQQSSPYNEQFF

D: .
V: TRBV20-1
J: TRBJ2-7
size: .
DNA: TGCAGTGCTAGAGAAGCAGGTTCTCCCGACGAGCAGTACTTC
CDR3: CSAREAGSPDEQYF

D: .
V: TRBV28
J: TRBJ2-5
size: .
DNA: TGTGCCAGCACCACGACGGGGTTGGAGACCCAGTACTTC
CDR3: CASTTTGLETQYF

D: .
V: TRBV12-3/TRBV12-4
J: TRBJ2-3
size: many
DNA: TGTGCCAGCAGTTCCGTTAGCGGCGAGGACACAGATACGCAGTATTTT
CDR3: CASSSVSGEDTDTQYF

D: TRBD1
V: TRBV6-1
J: TRBJ1-1
size: few
DNA: TGTGCCAGCAGTCTACGACAGGGACAGAACACTGAAGCTTTCTTT
CDR3: CASSLRQGQNTEAFF

D: .
V: TRBV10-3
J: TRBJ1-5
size: few
DNA: TGTGCCATCAGTGAGTCGGTAACTCAGCCCCAGCATTTT
CDR3: CAISESVTQPQHF

D: .
V: TRBV7-2
J: TRBJ1-2
size: .
DNA: TGTGCCAGCAGCTCAGAAAGGGACCGATCCTTCTATGGCTACACCTTC
CDR3: CASSSERDRSFYGYTF

D: TRBD1
V: TRBV7-2
J: TRBJ1-2
size: few
DNA: TGTGCCAGCAGCTTAGCGTCGGGACAGGGGACCTATGGCTACACCTTC
CDR3: CASSLASGQGTYGYTF

D: .
V: TRBV5-1
J: TRBJ2-3
size: many
DNA: TGCGCCAGCAGCTCCCGGGGGACTTTCACAGATACGCAGTATTTT
CDR3: CASSSRGTFTDTQYF

D: .
V: TRBV24-1
J: TRBJ1-5
size: many
DNA: TGTGCCACCAGTGATCCTGCGGTCCGCAATCAGCCCCAGCATTTT
CDR3: CATSDPAVRNQPQHF

D: .
V: TRBV2
J: TRBJ2-5
size: .
DNA: TGTGCCAGCAGTGGGCTCCCAGAGACCCAGTACTTC
CDR3: CASSGLPETQYF

D: .
V: TRBV14
J: TRBJ2-1
size: .
DNA: TGTGCCAGCAGCCAAGATGGGGTGCTTGGGGGTGAGCAGTTCTTC
CDR3: CASSQDGVLGGEQFF

D: .
V: TRBV29-1
J: TRBJ1-1
size: .
DNA: TGCAGCGCGGTTTTTGGGCAGAACACTGAAGCTTTCTTT
CDR3: CSAVFGQNTEAFF

D: TRBD1
V: TRBV12-3/TRBV12-4
J: TRBJ2-3
size: few
DNA: TGTGCCAGCAGTTTCAGGGACAGGGGTGAAGATACGCAGTATTTT
CDR3: CASSFRDRGEDTQYF

D: .
V: TRBV20-1
J: TRBJ1-4
size: few
DNA: TGCAGTGCTCGACTCGCAGGGGTCCCCAATGAAAAACTGTTTTTT
CDR3: CSARLAGVPNEKLFF

D: .
V: TRBV6-6
J: TRBJ2-7
size: many
DNA: TGTGCCAGCACCTACGGGTACGGATCCTACGAGCAGTACTTC
CDR3: CASTYGYGSYEQYF

D: .
V: TRBV20-1
J: TRBJ2-3
size: .
DNA: TGCAGTGCTAGAGATCGCCTTTGGGCAGATACGCAGTATTTT
CDR3: CSARDRLWADTQYF

D: TRBD1
V: TRBV7-2
J: TRBJ2-7
size: few
DNA: TGTGCCAGCAGCTCCGGGACAGGGGGCGTCCATGCCTACGAGCAGTACTTC
CDR3: CASSSGTGGVHAYEQYF

D: .
V: TRBV6-5
J: TRBJ1-2
size: .
DNA: TGTGCCAGCAGTTACGACGCTAGCGGGAACTATGGCTACACCTTC
CDR3: CASSYDASGNYGYTF

D: .
V: TRBV29-1
J: TRBJ2-7
size: many
DNA: TGCAGCGTTGAAACGGGATACTACGAGCAGTACTTC
CDR3: CSVETGYYEQYF

D: .
V: TRBV6-6
J: TRBJ1-6
size: .
DNA: TGTGCCAGCAGTTACGAGACAGACTATTCACCCCTCCACTTT
CDR3: CASSYETDYSPLHF

D: .
V: TRBV12-3/TRBV12-4
J: TRBJ2-2
size: .
DNA: TGTGCCAGCGGGCGAAACCGGGATCACACCGGGGAGCTGTTTTTT
CDR3: CASGRNRDHTGELFF

D: .
V: TRBV28
J: TRBJ1-2
size: many
DNA: TGTGCCAGCAGTTTAAACCGGAACTATGGCTACACCTTC
CDR3: CASSLNRNYGYTF

D: .
V: TRBV4-2
J: TRBJ2-3
size: few
DNA: TGTGCCAGCAGCCACCGCGCGGGAAGGGGCTCAGATACGCAGTATTTT
CDR3: CASSHRAGRGSDTQYF

D: .
V: TRBV5-4
J: TRBJ1-1
size: many
DNA: TGTGCCAGCAGTCCCGGAGGAAGGCTGAACACTGAAGCTTTCTTT
CDR3: CASSPGGRLNTEAFF

D: .
V: TRBV6-5
J: TRBJ2-6
size: many
DNA: TGTGCCAGCAGTACAGGGACCAACTCTGGGGCCAACGTCCTGACTTTC
CDR3: CASSTGTNSGANVLTF

D: .
V: TRBV5-1
J: TRBJ1-6
size: many
DNA: TGCGCCAGCAGCTTCGTAGTCGATTCACCCCTCCACTTT
CDR3: CASSFVVDSPLHF

D: TRBD1
V: TRBV12-3/TRBV12-4
J: TRBJ1-2
size: .
DNA: TGTGCCAGCAGTCTCGGGACAGTGGCTAACTATGGCTACACCTTC
CDR3: CASSLGTVANYGYTF

D: TRBD2
V: TRBV7-2
J: TRBJ2-5
size: .
DNA: TGTGCCAGCAGCTTAAGGACTAGCGGGGGACGAGAGACCCAGTACTTC
CDR3: CASSLRTSGGRETQYF

D: .
V: TRBV6-2/TRBV6-3
J: TRBJ2-5
size: many
DNA: TGTGCCAGCAGTGGATGGACGGAAGAAGAGACCCAGTACTTC
CDR3: CASSGWTEEETQYF

D: .
V: TRBV7-3
J: TRBJ2-1
size: many
DNA: TGTGCCAGCAGCTCGATGACTGGGGACTCTAATGAGCAGTTCTTC
CDR3: CASSSMTGDSNEQFF

D: TRBD1
V: TRBV4-3
J: TRBJ1-2
size: .
DNA: TGCGCCAGCAGCCAGGAGAAGACAGGGATCTATGGCTACACCTTC
CDR3: CASSQEKTGIYGYTF

D: .
V: TRBV7-2
J: TRBJ2-2
size: many
DNA: TGTGCCAGCAGCCCTACCCGGGGAAACACCGGGGAGCTGTTTTTT
CDR3: CASSPTRGNTGELFF

D: .
V: TRBV4-1
J: TRBJ2-1
size: many
DNA: TGCGCCAGCAGCCAGCCCAGGGATGGTATCTACAATGAGCAGTTCTTC
CDR3: CASSQPRDGIYNEQFF

D: .
V: TRBV7-9
J: TRBJ2-3
size: few
DNA: TGTGCCAGCAGCTTAAGTCTGGGGGCATCTAGCACAGATACGCAGTATTTT
CDR3: CASSLSLGASSTDTQYF

D: TRBD1
V: TRBV6-5
J: TRBJ2-3
size: many
DNA: TGTGCCAGCAGTTTGGGACAGCCCGGAGATACGCAGTATTTT
CDR3: CASSLGQPGDTQYF

D: .
V: TRBV27
J: TRBJ2-6
size: few
DNA: TGTGCCAGCAGTCCTGAGGGGAAAGAGGGGGCCAACGTCCTGACTTTC
CDR3: CASSPEGKEGANVLTF